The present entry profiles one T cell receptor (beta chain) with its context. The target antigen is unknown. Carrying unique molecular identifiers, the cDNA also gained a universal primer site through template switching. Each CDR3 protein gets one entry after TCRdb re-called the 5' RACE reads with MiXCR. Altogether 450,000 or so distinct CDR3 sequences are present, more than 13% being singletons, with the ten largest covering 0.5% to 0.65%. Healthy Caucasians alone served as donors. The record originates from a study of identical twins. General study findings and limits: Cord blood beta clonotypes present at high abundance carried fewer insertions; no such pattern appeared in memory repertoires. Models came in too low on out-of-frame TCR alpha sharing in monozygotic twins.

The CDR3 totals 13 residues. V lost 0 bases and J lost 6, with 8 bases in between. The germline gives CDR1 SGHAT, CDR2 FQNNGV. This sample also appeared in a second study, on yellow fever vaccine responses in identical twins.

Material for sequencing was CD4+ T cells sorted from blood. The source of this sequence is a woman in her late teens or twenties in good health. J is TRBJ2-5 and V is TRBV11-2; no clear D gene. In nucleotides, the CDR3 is TGTGCCAGCAGCTTAGAGGGGTGGCAGACCCAGTACTTC. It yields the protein CASSLEGWQTQYF. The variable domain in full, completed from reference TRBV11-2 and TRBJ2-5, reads EAGVAQSPRYKIIEKRQSVAFWCNPISGHATLYWYQQILGQGPKLLIQFQNNGVVDDSQLPKDRFSAERLKGVDSTLKIQPAKLEDSAVYLCASSLEGWQTQYFGPGTRLLVL.